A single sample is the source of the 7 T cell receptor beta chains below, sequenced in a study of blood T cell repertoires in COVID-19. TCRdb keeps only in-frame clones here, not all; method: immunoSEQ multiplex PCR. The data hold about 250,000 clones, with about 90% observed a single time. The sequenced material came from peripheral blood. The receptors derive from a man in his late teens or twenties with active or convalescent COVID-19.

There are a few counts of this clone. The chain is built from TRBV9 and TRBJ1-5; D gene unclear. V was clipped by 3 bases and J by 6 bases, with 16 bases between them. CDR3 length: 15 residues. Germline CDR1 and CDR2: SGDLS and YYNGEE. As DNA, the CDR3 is TGTGCCAGCAGCGCCTACCCCGAAACGGGTCAGCCCCAGCATTTT. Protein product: CASSAYPETGQPQHF.

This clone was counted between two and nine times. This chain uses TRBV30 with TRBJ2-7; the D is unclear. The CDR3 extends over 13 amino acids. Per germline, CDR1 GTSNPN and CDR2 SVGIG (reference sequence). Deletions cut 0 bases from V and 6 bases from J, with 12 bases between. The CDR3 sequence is CAWSVRLQLEQYF. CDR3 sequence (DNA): TGTGCCTGGAGTGTACGGTTGCAACTCGAGCAGTACTTC.

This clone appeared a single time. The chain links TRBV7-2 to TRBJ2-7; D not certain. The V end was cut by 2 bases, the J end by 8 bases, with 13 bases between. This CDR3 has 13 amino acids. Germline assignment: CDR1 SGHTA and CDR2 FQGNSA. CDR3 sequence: CASSLLGPGQQYF. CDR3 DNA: TGTGCCAGCAGCTTACTTGGGCCTGGGCAGCAGTACTTC. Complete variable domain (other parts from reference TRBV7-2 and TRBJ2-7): GAGVSQSPSNKVTEKGKDVELRCDPISGHTALYWYRQSLGQGLEFLIYFQGNSAPDKSGLPSDRFSAERTGGSVSTLTIQRTQQEDSAVYLCASSLLGPGQQYFGPGTRLTVT.

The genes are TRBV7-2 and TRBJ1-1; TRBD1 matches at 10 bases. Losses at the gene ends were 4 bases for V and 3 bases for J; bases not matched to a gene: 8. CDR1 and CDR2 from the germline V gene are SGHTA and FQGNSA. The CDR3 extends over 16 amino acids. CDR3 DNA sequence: TGTGCCAGCAGCTCAGGGTTGACAGGGGGCTACACTGAAGCTTTCTTT. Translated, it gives CASSSGLTGGYTEAFF.

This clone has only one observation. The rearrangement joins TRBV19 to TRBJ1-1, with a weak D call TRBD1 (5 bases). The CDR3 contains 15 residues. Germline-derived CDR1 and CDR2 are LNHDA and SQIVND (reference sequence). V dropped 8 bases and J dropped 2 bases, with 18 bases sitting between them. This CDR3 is CASRGGDKANTEAFF. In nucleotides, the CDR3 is TGTGCCAGTCGGGGGGGTGACAAGGCCAACACTGAAGCTTTCTTT.

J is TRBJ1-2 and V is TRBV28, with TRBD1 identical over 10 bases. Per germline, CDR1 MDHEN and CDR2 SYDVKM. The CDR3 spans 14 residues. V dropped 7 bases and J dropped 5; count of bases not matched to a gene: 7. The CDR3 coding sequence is TGTGCCAGCACCCGCCCGGGACAGGGGTATGGCTACACCTTC. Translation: CASTRPGQGYGYTF.

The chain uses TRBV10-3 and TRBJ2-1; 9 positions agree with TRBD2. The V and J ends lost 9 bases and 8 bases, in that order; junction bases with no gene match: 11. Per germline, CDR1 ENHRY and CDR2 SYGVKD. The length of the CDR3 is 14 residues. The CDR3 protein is CAISRGRTSDEQFF. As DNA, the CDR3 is TGTGCCATTAGCCGGGGGCGGACTAGCGATGAGCAGTTCTTC.